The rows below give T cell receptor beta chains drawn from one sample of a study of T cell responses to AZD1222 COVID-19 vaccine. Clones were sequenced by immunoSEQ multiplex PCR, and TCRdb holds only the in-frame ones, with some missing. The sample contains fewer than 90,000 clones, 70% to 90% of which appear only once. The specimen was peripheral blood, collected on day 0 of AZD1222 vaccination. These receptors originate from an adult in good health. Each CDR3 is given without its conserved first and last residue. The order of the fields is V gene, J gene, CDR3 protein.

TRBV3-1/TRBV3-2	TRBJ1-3	ASSTTGGGNTIY
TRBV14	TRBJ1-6	ASSHVLGGYNSPLH
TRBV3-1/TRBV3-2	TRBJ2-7	ASSHGTRLYEQY
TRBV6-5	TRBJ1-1	ASTGTVNTEAF
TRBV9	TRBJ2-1	ASSPSTQLYNEQF
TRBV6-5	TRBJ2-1	ASSLAPPSYNEQF
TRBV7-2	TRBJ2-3	ASSLASGGAEDTQY
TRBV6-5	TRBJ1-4	ASTPGRANEKLF
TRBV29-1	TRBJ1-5	SVLGTNYQPQH
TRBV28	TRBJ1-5	ASSSRTRRASNQPQH
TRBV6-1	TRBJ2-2	ASSEEGRGAGELF
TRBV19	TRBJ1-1	ASSPRPGMNTEAF
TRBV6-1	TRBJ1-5	ASSENDRDYQPQH
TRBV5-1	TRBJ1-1	ASSSRTLPGLAF
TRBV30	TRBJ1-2	AWNLAADGYT
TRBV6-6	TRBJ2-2	ASSYDSRNTGELF
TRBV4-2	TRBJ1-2	ASSQDGGDTYGYT
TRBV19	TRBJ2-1	ASSTSGTGDYEQF
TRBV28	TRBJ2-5	ASSLRGETQY
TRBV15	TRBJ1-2	ATSREIIRTNYGYT
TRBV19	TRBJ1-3	ASSGRGRNTIY
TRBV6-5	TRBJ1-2	ASPYRGGGSEGYT
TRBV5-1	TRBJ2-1	ASSSFRGRGLNEQF
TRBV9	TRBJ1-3	ASSVRAIGNTIY
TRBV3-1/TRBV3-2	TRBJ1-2	ASSQEAGTVYGYT
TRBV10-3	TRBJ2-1	AISVGRDLSSYNEQF